This entry is about one TCR beta chain. The antigen remains undetermined. The sample is drawn from a study of CD4 T cells in relation to SARS-CoV-2 and coronaviruses. Study outcomes and limitations: In around 60% of donors, memory CD4+ clonotypes crossrecognized SARS-CoV-2 and at least one common cold coronavirus spike. According to naive versus memory sequencing, detected responses are memory recall, not newly primed.

Trimming removed 7 bases at V and 10 bases at J, with 17 bases between. Germline CDR1 and CDR2: SQVTM and ANQGSEA. The length of the CDR3 is 13 residues. The protocol was immunoSEQ multiplex PCR, while the TCRdb copy is restricted to in-frame clones and leaves out a portion. The sample has about 37,000 clones; more than 70% are singletons. The chain has TRBV29-1 and TRBJ1-6; tentatively, D is TRBD1 (5 bases). The clonotype originates from an adult with COVID-19. The sequencing sample was made of naive CD4+ T cells from PBMCs, cultured in vitro. Subset meaning: naive CD4+ T cells isolated by negative enrichment. The CDR3 protein is CSAAWGVRSPLHF. CDR3 coding DNA: TGCAGCGCCGCCTGGGGGGTGAGATCACCCCTCCACTTT. The full variable domain, with the rest looked up from reference TRBV29-1 and TRBJ1-6, is SAVISQKPSRDICQRGTSLTIQCQVDSQVTMMFWYRQQPGQSLTLIATANQGSEATYESGFVIDKFPISRPNLTFSTLTVSNMSPEDSSIYLCSAAWGVRSPLHFGNGTRLTVT.